This TCR beta chain was identified during a study of CD8 T cells in ankylosing spondylitis. Study findings and constraints: The study looked at matched synovial fluid samples from ankylosing spondylitis patients. Disease-linked clones were reported to be significantly enriched there. Made up of 7 to 9 highly homologous variants, a TCR beta motif appeared characteristic of ankylosing spondylitis blood.

CDR3 length: 13 residues. This clonotype was counted at least ten times. What it recognizes is unknown. The junction departs from the called germline gene at one end, perhaps through a read error. In making TCR beta libraries, quantitative 5'-RACE with molecular barcodes was used. TCRdb reanalysed the 5' RACE reads using MiXCR and keeps one entry per CDR3 protein. The sample has about 240,000 distinct CDR3 sequences; over 8.5% are singletons. The TCR originated in a male donor with ankylosing spondylitis or in good health (not recorded which). The chain is built from TRBV12-3 or TRBV12-4 and TRBJ2-1, with TRBD2 matching over 8 bases. Sequenced: blood, either unsorted or a sorted T cell fraction (not recorded which). DNA of the CDR3: TGTGCCAGCAGTTCGAAATCCGGACTAGCCGAGGTCTTC. Translating it yields CASSSKSGLAEVF.